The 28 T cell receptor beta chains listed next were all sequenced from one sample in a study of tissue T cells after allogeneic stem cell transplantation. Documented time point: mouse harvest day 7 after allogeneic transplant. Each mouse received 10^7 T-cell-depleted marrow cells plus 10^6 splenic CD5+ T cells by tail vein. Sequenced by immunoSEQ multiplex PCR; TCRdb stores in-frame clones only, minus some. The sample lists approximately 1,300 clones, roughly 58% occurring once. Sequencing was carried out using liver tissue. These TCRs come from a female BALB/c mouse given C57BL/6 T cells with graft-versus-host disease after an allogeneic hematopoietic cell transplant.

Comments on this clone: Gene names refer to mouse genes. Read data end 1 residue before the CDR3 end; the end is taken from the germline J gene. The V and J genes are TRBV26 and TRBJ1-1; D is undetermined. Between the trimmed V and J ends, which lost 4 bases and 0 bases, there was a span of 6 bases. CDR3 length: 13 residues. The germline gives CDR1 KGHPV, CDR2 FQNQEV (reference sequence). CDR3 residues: CASSPGQNTEVFF. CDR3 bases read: TGTGCCAGCAGTCCTGGACAGAACACAGAAGTCTTC.

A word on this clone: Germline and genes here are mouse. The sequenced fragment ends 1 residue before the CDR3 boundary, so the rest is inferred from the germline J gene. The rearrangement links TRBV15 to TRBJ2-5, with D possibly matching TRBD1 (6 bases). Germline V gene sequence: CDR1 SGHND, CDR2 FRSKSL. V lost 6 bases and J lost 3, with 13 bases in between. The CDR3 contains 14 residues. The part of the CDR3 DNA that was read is TGTGCCAGCAGCACAGGGCAGCGGCAAGACACCCAGTAC. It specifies CASSTGQRQDTQY. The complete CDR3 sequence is CASSTGQRQDTQYF. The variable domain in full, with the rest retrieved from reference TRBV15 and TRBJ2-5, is DAGVTQTPRHEVAEKGQTIILKCEPVSGHNDLFWYRQTKIQGLELLSYFRSKSLMEDGGAFKDRFKAEMLNSSFSTLKIQPTEPKDSAVYLCASSTGQRQDTQYFGPGTRLLVL.

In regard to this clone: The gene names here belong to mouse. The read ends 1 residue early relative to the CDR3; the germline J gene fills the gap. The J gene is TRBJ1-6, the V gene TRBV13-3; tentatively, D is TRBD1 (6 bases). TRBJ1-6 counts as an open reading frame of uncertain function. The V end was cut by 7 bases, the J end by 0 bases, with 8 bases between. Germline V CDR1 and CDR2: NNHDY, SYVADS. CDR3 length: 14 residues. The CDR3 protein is CASGTSSYNSPLYF. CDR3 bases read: TGTGCCAGCGGGACATCTTCCTATAATTCGCCCCTCTAC.

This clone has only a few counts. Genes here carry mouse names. Partial CDR3 DNA: TGTGCCAGCAGTGCGGGATCCAACGAAAGATTATTT. It yields the protein CASSAGSNERLF. The full-length CDR3 reads as CASSAGSNERLFF. The chain recombines TRBV26 with TRBJ1-4; D call uncertain. The CDR3 end falls 1 residue outside the read, so it is completed with the germline J gene. The CDR3 is 13 amino acids. Germline assignment: CDR1 KGHPV and CDR2 FQNQEV (reference sequence). The V end was cut by 5 bases, the J end by 2 bases, with 6 bases between.

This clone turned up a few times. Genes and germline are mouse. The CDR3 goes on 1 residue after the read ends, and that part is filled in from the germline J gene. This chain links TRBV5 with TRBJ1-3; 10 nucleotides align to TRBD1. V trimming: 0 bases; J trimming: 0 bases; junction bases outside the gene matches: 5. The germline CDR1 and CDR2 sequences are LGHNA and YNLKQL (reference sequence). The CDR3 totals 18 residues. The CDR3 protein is CASSQDPGTGASGNTLYF. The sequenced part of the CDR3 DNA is TGTGCCAGCAGCCAAGATCCCGGGACAGGGGCTTCTGGAAATACGCTCTAT.

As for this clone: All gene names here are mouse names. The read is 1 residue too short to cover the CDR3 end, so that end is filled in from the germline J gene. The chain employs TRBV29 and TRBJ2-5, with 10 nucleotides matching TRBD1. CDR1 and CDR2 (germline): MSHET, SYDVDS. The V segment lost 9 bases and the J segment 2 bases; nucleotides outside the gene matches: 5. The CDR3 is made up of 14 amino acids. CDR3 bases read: TGTGCTAGTTGGACAGGGGGAGGCCAAGACACCCAGTAC. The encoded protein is CASWTGGGQDTQY. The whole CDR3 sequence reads CASWTGGGQDTQYF.

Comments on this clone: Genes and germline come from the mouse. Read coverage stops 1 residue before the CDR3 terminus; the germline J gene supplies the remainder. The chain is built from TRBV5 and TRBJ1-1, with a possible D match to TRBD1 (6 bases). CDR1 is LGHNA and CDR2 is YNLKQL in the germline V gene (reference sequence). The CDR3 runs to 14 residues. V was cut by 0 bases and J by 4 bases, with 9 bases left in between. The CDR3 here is CASSQDGGGTEVFF. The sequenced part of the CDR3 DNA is TGTGCCAGCAGCCAAGACGGGGGCGGCACAGAAGTCTTC.

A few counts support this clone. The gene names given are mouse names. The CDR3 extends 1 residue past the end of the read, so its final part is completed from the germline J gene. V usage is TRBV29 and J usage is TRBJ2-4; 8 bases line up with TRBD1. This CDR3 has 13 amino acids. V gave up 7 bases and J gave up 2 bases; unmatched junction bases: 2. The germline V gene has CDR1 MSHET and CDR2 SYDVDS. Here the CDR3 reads CASTQGAQNTLYF. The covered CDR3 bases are TGTGCTAGCACCCAGGGGGCTCAAAACACCTTGTAC.

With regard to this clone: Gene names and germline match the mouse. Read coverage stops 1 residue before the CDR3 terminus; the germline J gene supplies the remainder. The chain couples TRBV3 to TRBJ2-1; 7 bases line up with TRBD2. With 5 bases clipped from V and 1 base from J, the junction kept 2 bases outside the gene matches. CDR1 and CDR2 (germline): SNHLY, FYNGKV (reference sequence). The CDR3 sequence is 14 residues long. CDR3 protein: CASSVWGNYAEQFF. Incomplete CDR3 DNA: TGTGCCAGCAGCGTCTGGGGGAACTATGCTGAGCAGTTC.

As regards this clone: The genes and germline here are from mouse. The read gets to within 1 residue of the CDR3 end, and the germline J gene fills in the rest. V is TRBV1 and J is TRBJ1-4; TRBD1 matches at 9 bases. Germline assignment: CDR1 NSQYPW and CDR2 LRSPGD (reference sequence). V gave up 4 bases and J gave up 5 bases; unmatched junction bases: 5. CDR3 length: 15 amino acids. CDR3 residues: CTCSEGQGRNERLFF. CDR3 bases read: TGCACCTGCAGTGAGGGACAGGGAAGAAACGAAAGATTATTT. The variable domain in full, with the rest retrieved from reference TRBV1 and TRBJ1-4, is VTLLEQNPRWRLVPRGQAVNLRCILKNSQYPWMSWYQQDLQKQLQWLFTLRSPGDKEVKSLPGADYLATRVTDTELRLQVANMSQGRTLYCTCSEGQGRNERLFFGHGTKLSVL.

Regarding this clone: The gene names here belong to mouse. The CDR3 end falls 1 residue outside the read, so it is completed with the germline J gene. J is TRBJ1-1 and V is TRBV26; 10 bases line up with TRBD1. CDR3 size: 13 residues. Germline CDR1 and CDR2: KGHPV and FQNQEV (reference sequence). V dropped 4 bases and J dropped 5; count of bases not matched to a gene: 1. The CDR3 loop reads CASSRGQGTEVFF. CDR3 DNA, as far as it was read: TGTGCCAGCAGTCGGGGACAGGGGACAGAAGTCTTC.

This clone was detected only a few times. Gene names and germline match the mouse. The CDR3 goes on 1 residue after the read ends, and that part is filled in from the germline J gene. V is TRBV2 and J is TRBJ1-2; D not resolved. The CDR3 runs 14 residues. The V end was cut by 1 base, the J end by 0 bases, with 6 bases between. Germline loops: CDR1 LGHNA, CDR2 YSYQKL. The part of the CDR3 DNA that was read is TGTGCCAGCAGCCAAGCCAAATCAAACTCCGACTACACC. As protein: CASSQAKSNSDYT. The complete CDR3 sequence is CASSQAKSNSDYTF.

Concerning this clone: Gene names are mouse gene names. CDR3 sequence: CASSETGGENTLYF. Incomplete CDR3 DNA: TGTGCCAGCAGTGAGACTGGGGGGGAAAACACCTTGTAC. The genes are TRBV13-1 and TRBJ2-4; 11 bases fit TRBD2. Coverage ceases 1 residue before the CDR3 finishes, and the germline J gene fills in the end. The CDR3 extends over 14 amino acids. Germline lookup yields CDR1 NSHNY and CDR2 SYGAGN. The J segment lost 4 bases and the V segment lost 2 bases, leaving 0 bases of the junction unmatched.

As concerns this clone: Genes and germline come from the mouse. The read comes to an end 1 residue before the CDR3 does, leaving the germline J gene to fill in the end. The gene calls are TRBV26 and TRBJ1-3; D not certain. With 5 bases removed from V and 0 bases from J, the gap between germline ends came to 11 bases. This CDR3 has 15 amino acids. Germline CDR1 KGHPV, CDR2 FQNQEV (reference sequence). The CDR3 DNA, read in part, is TGTGCCAGCAGTGTCCTACAAAATTCTGGAAATACGCTCTAT. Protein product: CASSVLQNSGNTLY. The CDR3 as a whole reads CASSVLQNSGNTLYF. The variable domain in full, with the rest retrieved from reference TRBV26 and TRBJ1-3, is NSKVIQTPRYLVKGQGQKAKMRCIPEKGHPVVFWYQQNKNNEFKFLINFQNQEVLQQIDMTEKRFSAECPSNSPCSLEIQSSEAGDSALYLCASSVLQNSGNTLYFGEGSRLIVV.

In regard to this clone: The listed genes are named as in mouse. The sequenced CDR3 bases are TGTGCCAGCATCATGGGGACTGGGGGGGCCACCGGGCAGCTCTAC. It encodes CASIMGTGGATGQLY. The full CDR3 is CASIMGTGGATGQLYF. This chain connects TRBV19 to TRBJ2-2; 14 bases line up with TRBD2. The read gets to within 1 residue of the CDR3 end, and the germline J gene fills in the rest. Germline V gene data show CDR1 as FNHDT and CDR2 as SITEND (reference sequence). Trimming took 6 bases from V and 4 from J; bases not matched to a gene: 5. The CDR3 contains 16 residues.

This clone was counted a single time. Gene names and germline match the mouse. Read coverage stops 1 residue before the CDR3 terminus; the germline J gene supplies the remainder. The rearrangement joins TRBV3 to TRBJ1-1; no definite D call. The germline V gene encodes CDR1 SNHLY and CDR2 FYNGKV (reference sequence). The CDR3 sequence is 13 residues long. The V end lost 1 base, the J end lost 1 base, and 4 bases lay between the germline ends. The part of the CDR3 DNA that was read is TGTGCCAGCAGCTTAGGGGGAAACACAGAAGTCTTC. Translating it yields CASSLGGNTEVF. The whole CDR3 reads CASSLGGNTEVFF.

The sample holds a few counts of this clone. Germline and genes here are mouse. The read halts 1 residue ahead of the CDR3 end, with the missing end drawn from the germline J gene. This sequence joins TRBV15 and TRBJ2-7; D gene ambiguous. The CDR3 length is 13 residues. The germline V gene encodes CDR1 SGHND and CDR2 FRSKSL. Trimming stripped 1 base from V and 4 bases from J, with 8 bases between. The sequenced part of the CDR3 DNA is TGTGCCAGCAGTTTAGTAGGCACTTATGAACAGTAC. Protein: CASSLVGTYEQY. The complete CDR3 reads CASSLVGTYEQYF. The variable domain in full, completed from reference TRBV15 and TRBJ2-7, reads DAGVTQTPRHEVAEKGQTIILKCEPVSGHNDLFWYRQTKIQGLELLSYFRSKSLMEDGGAFKDRFKAEMLNSSFSTLKIQPTEPKDSAVYLCASSLVGTYEQYFGPGTRLTVL.

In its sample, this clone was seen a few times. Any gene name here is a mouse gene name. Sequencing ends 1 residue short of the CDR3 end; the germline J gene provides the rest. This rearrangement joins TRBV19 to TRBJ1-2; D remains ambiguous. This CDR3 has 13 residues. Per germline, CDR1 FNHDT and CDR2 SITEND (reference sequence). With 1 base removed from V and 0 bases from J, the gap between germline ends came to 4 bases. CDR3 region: CASSITTNSDYTF. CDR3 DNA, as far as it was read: TGTGCCAGCAGTATAACAACAAACTCCGACTACACC.

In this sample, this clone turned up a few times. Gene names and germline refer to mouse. The sequenced CDR3 bases are TGTGCCAGCTCTCTCAGGGGGGAGGAACAGTAC. Protein: CASSLRGEEQY. The whole CDR3 reads CASSLRGEEQYF. The chain links TRBV12-1 to TRBJ2-7; D might be TRBD1 or TRBD2, each matching 6 bases. The read finishes 1 residue shy of the CDR3 end, and the germline J gene is used to complete it. V lost 0 bases, J lost 7 bases, and 9 bases lay in between. The CDR3 loop spans 12 amino acids. CDR1 SGHSN and CDR2 HYEKVE come from the germline V gene.

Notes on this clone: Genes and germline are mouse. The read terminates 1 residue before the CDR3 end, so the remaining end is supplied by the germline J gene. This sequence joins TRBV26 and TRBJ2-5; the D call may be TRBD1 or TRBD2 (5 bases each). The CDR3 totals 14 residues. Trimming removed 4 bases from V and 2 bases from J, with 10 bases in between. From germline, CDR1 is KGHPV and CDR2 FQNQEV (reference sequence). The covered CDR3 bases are TGTGCCAGCAGTCAAGGGGCGTTCCAAGACACCCAGTAC. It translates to CASSQGAFQDTQY. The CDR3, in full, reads CASSQGAFQDTQYF.

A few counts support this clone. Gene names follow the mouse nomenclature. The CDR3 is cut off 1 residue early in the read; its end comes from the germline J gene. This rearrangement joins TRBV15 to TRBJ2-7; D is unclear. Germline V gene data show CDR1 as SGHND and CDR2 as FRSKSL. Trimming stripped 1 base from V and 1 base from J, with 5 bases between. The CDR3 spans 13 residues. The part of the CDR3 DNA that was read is TGTGCCAGCAGTTTAGGAGGTTCCTATGAACAGTAC. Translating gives CASSLGGSYEQY. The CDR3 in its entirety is CASSLGGSYEQYF.

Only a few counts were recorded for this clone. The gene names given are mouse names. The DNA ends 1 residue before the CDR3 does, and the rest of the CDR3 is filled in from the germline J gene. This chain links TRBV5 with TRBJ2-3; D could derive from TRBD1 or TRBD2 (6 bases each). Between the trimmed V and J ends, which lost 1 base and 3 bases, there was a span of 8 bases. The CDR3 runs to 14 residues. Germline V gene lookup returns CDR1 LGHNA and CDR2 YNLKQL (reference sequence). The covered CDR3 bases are TGTGCCAGCAGCCAAGTGGGGGCGGCAGAAACGCTGTAT. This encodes CASSQVGAAETLY. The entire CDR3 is CASSQVGAAETLYF.

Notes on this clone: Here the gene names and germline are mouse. CDR3 amino acids: CASSIGPQDTQYF. The CDR3 bases that were read are TGTGCCAGCAGCATAGGACCGCAAGACACCCAGTAC. This sequence joins TRBV3 and TRBJ2-5; no definite D call. Read data end 1 residue before the CDR3 end; the end is taken from the germline J gene. The CDR3 loop spans 13 amino acids. From germline, CDR1 is SNHLY and CDR2 FYNGKV (reference sequence). The V and J ends lost 5 bases and 3 bases respectively, with 9 bases between them.

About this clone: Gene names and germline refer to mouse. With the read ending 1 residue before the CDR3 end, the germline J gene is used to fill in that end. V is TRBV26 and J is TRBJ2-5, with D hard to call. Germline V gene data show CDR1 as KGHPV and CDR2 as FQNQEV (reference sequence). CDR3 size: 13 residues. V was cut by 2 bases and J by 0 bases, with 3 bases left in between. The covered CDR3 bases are TGTGCCAGCAGTCTGGGTAACCAAGACACCCAGTAC. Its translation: CASSLGNQDTQY. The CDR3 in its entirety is CASSLGNQDTQYF. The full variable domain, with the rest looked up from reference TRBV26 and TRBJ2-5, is NSKVIQTPRYLVKGQGQKAKMRCIPEKGHPVVFWYQQNKNNEFKFLINFQNQEVLQQIDMTEKRFSAECPSNSPCSLEIQSSEAGDSALYLCASSLGNQDTQYFGPGTRLLVL.

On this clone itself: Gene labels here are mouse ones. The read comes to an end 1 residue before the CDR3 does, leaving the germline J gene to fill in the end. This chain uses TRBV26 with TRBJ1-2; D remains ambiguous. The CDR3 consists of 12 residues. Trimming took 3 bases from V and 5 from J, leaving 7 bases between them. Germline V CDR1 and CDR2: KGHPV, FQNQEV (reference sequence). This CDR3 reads CASSLHRSDYTF. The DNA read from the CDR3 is TGTGCCAGCAGTCTCCATCGATCCGACTACACC.

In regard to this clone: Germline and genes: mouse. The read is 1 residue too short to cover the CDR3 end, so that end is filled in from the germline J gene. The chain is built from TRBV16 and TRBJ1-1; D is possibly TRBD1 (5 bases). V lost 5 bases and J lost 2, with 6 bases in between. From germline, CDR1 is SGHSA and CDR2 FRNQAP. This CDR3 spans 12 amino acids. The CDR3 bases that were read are TGTGCAAGCAGCCGGGACAACACAGAAGTCTTC. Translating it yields CASSRDNTEVF. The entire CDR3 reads CASSRDNTEVFF.

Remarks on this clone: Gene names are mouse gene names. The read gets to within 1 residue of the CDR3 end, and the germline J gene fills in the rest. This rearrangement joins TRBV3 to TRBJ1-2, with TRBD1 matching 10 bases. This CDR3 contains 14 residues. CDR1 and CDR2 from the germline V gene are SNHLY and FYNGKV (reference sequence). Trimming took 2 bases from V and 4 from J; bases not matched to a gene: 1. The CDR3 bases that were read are TGTGCCAGCAGCTTACGGACAGGGGGCTCCGACTACACC. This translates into CASSLRTGGSDYT. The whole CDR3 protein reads CASSLRTGGSDYTF.

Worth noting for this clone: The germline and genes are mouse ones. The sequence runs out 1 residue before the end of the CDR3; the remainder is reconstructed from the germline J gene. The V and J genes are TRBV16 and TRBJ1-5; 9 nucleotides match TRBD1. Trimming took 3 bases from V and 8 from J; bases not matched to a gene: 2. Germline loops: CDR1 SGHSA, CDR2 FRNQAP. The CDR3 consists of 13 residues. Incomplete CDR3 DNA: TGTGCAAGCAGCTTTACAGGGGGCGAGGCTCCGCTT. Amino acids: CASSFTGGEAPL. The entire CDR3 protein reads CASSFTGGEAPLF.